This T cell receptor beta chain derives from a study of blood T cell repertoires in COVID-19. Sequencing used immunoSEQ multiplex PCR; TCRdb keeps in-frame clones, though not all of them. Of a few hundred thousand clones listed, approximately 85% are singletons. Per the germline V gene, CDR1 is KGHSH and CDR2 is LQKENI. The V end was cut by 1 base, the J end by 10 bases, with 13 bases between. CDR3 length: 13 residues. The clonotype was recovered from a human donor in a cohort sampled during active COVID-19. Sequencing was done on a sample of peripheral blood. The chain employs TRBV18 and TRBJ1-1; possible D gene TRBD1, 6 bases. DNA for the CDR3: TGTGCCAGCTCACCACAGGGGGAGAGTGGAGCTTTCTTT. This codes for CASSPQGESGAFF.